This T cell receptor (beta chain) was captured by sequencing in a study of vaccination and CD4 T cells after COVID-19. An Oncomine TCR Beta short-read assay was used to sequence the DNA from cultured CD4+ T cells. The template was genomic DNA from cultured CD4+ T cells. MiXCR, applied by TCRdb to the PCR reads, yields one record per CDR3 protein. Seen here are about 14,000 distinct CDR3 sequences, roughly 54% observed once, and the top ten hold 7.5% to 10%. About this clonotype: Its antigen is as yet unknown.

Described treatment: approximately nine-day PBMC culture with coronavirus spike peptide pools or control peptides (ViraFEST assay). Study-wide results and caveats: A nonsignificant median increase from around 20 to 38 SARS-CoV-2-reactive clonotypes was observed. Within convalescent individuals, 304 out of 307 vaccine-specific clones proved to be spike mono-reactive.

This TCR was sampled from a human donor who had recovered from COVID-19. Source: CD4+ T cells from blood, cultured in vitro, taken before SARS-CoV-2 vaccination.

The CDR3 DNA is TGTGCCTGGAGTCCGACAGGAATTCATGGCTACACCTTC. It yields the protein CAWSPTGIHGYTF. The gene calls are TRBV30 and TRBJ1-2; D is possibly TRBD1 (6 bases). Deletions cut 2 bases from V and 6 bases from J, with 13 bases between. CDR1 and CDR2 (germline): GTSNPN, SVGIG (reference sequence). CDR3 size: 13 residues.